This T cell receptor (beta chain) was documented in a study of T cells in Graves' hyperthyroidism and ophthalmopathy. V dropped 2 bases and J dropped 5; count of bases not matched to a gene: 11. From germline, CDR1 is GTSNPN and CDR2 SVGIG (reference sequence). This CDR3 has 17 amino acids. As regards this clonotype: Its antigen is unidentified.

TCR beta CDR3 regions were amplified from RNA. An initial round of RT-PCR targeting the TCR CDR3 relied on the HTBI primer set. One entry per CDR3 protein, called by TCRdb with MiXCR from the multiplex PCR reads. The sample lists roughly 380,000 distinct CDR3 sequences, about 14% occurring once. The hyperthyroidism patients had all been newly diagnosed, and their disease duration was under 2 months. Their ages ranged from 18 to 65 years. Diagnostic decisions used clinical symptoms, serum thyroxine and TRAb, thyroid ultrasound and orbital computed tomography. Study results and caveats: Appearing also in blood were most of the thyroid clonotypes expanded above 0.001.

Sequenced material: blood. The rearrangement uses TRBV30 and TRBJ2-5, with 13 bases that match TRBD2. The sequence came from a man aged 25-45 years with Graves' hyperthyroidism that later progressed to Graves' ophthalmopathy. CDR3 sequence (DNA): TGTGCCTGGAGTCCCGGACTAGCGGGGGCCCCGGGGGAGACCCAGTACTTC. Translated, it gives CAWSPGLAGAPGETQYF. The whole variable domain, filled in from reference TRBV30 and TRBJ2-5, reads SQTIHQWPATLVQPVGSPLSLECTVEGTSNPNLYWYRQAAGRGLQLLFYSVGIGQISSEVPQNLSASRPQDRQFILSSKKLLLSDSGFYLCAWSPGLAGAPGETQYFGPGTRLLVL.